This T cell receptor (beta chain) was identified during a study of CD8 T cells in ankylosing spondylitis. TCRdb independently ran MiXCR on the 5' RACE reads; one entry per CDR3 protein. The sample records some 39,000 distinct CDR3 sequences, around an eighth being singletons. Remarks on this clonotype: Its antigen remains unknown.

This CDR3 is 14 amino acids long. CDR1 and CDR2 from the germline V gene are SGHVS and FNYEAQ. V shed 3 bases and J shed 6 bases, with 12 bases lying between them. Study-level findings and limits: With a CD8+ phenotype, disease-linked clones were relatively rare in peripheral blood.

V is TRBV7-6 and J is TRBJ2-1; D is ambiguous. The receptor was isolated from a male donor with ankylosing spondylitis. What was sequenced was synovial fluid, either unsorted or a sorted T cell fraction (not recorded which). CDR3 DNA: TGTGCCAGCAGCTTTGGGGATTTGAGCAATGAGCAGTTCTTC. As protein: CASSFGDLSNEQFF.